This T cell receptor (beta chain) was sequenced in a study of blood T cell repertoires in COVID-19. Methods used by the authors: Amplification of reference gene primers was used by the study to estimate nucleated cell counts. TCRdb's table, derived via immunoSEQ multiplex PCR, lists solely in-frame clones and lacks some. From that table come the V and J calls and clone size; the DNA was used to work out D and trimming. The sample records around 160,000 clones, more than 70% being singletons. V lost 3 bases, J lost 4 bases, and 15 bases lay in between. The CDR3 consists of 14 residues. In germline, CDR1 is DFQATT, CDR2 SNEGSKA (reference sequence).

Sequencing used peripheral blood. The clonotype was recovered from a man aged 60-69 years with active or convalescent COVID-19. J is TRBJ2-5 and V is TRBV20-1; a weak D match, TRBD2 (6 bases). In nucleotides, the CDR3 is TGCAGTGCTAGTTGGCGGGAATCAGGAGAGACCCAGTACTTC. Protein product: CSASWRESGETQYF.